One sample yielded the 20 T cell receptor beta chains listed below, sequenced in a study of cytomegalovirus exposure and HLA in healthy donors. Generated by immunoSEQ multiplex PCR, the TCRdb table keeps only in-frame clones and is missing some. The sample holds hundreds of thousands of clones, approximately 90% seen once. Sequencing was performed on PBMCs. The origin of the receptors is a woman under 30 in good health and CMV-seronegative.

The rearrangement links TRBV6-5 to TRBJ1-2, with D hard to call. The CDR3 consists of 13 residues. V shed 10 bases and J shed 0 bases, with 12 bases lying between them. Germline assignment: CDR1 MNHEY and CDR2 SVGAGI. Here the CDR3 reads CATTSTPNYGYTF. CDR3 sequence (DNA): TGTGCCACCACCTCGACACCTAACTATGGCTACACCTTC.

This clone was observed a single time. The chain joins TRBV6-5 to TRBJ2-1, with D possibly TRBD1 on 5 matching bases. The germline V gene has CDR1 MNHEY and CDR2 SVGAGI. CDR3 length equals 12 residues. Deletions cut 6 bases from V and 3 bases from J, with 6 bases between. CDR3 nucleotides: TGTGCCAGCAGAGACAGCTACAATGAGCAGTTCTTC. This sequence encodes CASRDSYNEQFF.

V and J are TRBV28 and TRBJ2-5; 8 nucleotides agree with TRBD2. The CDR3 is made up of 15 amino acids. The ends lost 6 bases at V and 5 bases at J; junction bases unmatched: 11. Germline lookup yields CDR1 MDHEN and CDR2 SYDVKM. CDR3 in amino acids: CASSSPPRGGETQYF. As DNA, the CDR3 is TGTGCCAGCAGCTCCCCGCCTCGGGGGGGGGAGACCCAGTACTTC.

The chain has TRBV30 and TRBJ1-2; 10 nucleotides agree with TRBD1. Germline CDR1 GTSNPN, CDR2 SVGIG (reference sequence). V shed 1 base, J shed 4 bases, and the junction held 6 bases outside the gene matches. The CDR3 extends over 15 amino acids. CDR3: CAWSDGQGGLYGYTF. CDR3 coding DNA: TGTGCCTGGAGTGACGGACAGGGGGGACTCTATGGCTACACCTTC.

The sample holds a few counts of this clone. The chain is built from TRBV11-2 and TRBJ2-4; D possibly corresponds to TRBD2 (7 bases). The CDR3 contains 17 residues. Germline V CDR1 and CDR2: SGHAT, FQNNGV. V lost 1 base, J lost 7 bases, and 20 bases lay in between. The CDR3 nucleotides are TGTGCCAGCAGCTTAGGAAGGGGGGGTCGACATCCCAACATTCAGTACTTC. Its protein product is CASSLGRGGRHPNIQYF. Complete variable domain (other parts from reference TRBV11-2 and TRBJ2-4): EAGVAQSPRYKIIEKRQSVAFWCNPISGHATLYWYQQILGQGPKLLIQFQNNGVVDDSQLPKDRFSAERLKGVDSTLKIQPAKLEDSAVYLCASSLGRGGRHPNIQYFGAGTRLSVL.

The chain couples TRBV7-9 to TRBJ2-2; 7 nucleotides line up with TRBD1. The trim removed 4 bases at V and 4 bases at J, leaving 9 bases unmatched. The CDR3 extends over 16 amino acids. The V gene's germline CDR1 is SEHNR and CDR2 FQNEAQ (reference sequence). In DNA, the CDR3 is TGTGCCAGCAGCTACTCCATGAGGGGGCGCACCGGGGAGCTGTTTTTT. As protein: CASSYSMRGRTGELFF.

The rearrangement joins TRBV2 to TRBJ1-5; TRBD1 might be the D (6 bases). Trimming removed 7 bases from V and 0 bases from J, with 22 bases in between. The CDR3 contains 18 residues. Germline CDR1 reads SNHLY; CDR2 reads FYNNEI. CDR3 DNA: TGTGCCAGCAATCTTTACAGCAGGGGCAGATATAGCAATCAGCCCCAGCATTTT. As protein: CASNLYSRGRYSNQPQHF.

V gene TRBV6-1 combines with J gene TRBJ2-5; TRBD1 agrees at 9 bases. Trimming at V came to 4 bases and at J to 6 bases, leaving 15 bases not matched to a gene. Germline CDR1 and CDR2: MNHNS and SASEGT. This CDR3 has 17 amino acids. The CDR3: CASSGRLGQGVLKTQYF. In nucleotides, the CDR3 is TGTGCCAGCAGTGGGAGGTTGGGACAGGGTGTTCTAAAGACCCAGTACTTC.

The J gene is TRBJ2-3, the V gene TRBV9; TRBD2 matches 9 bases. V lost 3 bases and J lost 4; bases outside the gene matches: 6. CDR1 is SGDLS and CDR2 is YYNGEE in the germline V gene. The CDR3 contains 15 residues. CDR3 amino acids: CASSARGGPPDTQYF. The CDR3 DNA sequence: TGTGCCAGCAGCGCGCGGGGGGGCCCCCCAGATACGCAGTATTTT.

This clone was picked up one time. CDR3 loop: CASSYSGGEAFF. CDR3 coding DNA: TGTGCCAGCAGTTACTCGGGGGGAGAAGCTTTCTTT. The chain is built from TRBV6-5 and TRBJ1-1; maybe TRBD1 (5 bases). This CDR3 has 12 amino acids. The V and J ends lost 0 bases and 8 bases respectively, with 7 bases between them. Germline lookup yields CDR1 MNHEY and CDR2 SVGAGI.

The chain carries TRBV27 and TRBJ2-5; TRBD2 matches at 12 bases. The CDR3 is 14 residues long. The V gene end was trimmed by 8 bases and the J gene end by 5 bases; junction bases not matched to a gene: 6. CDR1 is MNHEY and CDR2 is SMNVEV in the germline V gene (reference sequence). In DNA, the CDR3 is TGTGCCAGCGGTATCGGACTAGCGGGGGAGACCCAGTACTTC. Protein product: CASGIGLAGETQYF.

CDR3 sequence: CASSPGTGDEKLFF. The CDR3 DNA reads as TGTGCCAGCAGCCCCGGGACAGGGGATGAAAAACTGTTTTTT. V and J are TRBV13 and TRBJ1-4; TRBD1 matches 10 bases. V was clipped by 5 bases and J by 6 bases; unmatched bases: 3. Germline V lookup: CDR1 PRHDT, CDR2 FYEKMQ (reference sequence). CDR3 length: 14 amino acids.

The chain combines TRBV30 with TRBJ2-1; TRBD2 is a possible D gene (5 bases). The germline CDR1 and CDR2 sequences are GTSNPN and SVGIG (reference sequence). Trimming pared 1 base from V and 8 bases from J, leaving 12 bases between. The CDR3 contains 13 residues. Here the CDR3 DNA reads TGTGCCTGGAGTGAGAACCTCGGGGATGAGCAGTTCTTC. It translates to CAWSENLGDEQFF. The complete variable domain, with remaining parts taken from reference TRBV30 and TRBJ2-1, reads SQTIHQWPATLVQPVGSPLSLECTVEGTSNPNLYWYRQAAGRGLQLLFYSVGIGQISSEVPQNLSASRPQDRQFILSSKKLLLSDSGFYLCAWSENLGDEQFFGPGTRLTVL.

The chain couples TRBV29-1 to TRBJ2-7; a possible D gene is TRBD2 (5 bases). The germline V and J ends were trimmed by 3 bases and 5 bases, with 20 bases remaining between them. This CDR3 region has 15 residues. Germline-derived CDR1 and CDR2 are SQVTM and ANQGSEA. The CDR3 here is CSVDKTGFGSDEQYF. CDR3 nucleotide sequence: TGCAGCGTTGATAAGACGGGGTTCGGAAGTGACGAGCAGTACTTC.

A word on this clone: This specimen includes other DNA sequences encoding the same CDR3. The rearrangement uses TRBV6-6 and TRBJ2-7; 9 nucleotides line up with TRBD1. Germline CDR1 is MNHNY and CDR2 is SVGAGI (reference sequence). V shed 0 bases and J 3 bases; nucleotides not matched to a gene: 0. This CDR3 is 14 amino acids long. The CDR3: CASSYSTGGYEQYF. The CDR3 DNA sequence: TGTGCCAGCAGTTACTCGACAGGGGGCTACGAGCAGTACTTC.

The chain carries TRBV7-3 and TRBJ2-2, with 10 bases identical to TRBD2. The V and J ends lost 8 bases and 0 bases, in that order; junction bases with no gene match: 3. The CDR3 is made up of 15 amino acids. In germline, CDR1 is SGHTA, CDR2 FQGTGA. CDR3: CASRLAGSNTGELFF. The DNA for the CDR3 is TGTGCCAGCCGACTAGCGGGTTCGAACACCGGGGAGCTGTTTTTT.

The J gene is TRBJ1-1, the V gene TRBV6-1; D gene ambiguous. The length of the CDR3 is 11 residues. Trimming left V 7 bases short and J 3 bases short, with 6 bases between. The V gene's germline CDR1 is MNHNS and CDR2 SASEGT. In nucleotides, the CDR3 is TGTGCCAGCAAGAGGGACACTGAAGCTTTCTTT. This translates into CASKRDTEAFF.

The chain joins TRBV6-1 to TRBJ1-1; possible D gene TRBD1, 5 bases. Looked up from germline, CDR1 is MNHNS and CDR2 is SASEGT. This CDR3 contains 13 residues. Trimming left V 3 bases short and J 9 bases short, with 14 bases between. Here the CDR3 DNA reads TGTGCCAGCAGTGATCAGGGCTGGGAAAAAGCTTTCTTT. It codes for CASSDQGWEKAFF.

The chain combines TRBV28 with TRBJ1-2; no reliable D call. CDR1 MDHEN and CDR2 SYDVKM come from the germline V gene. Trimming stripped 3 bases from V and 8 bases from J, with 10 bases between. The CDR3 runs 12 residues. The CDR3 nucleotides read TGTGCCAGCAGTTTGCGGGCGCAAGGCTACACCTTC. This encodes CASSLRAQGYTF.

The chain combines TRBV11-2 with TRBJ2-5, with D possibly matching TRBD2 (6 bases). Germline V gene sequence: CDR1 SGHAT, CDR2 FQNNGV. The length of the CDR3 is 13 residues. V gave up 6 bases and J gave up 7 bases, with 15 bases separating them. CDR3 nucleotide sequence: TGTGCCAGCAGTTCCGAGCGGGTATCGACCCAGTACTTC. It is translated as CASSSERVSTQYF.